These 27 T cell receptor beta chains came from one sample sequenced in a study of blood T cell repertoires in COVID-19. Assay: immunoSEQ multiplex PCR; the TCRdb copy retains only in-frame clones and omits some. The sample contains about 140,000 clones, approximately 88% of which appear only once. The source material was PBMCs or T cells enriched from blood (not recorded which). These receptors were obtained from a man between 65 and 85 years old who had been exposed to COVID-19.

The chain carries TRBV11-2 and TRBJ1-2; D is undetermined. The germline gives CDR1 SGHAT, CDR2 FQNNGV. V lost 5 bases to trimming and J lost 2 bases, with 15 bases between them. CDR3 length: 15 residues. In DNA, the CDR3 is TGTGCCAGCAGCGACGGGATAGTGGGCAACTATGGCTACACCTTC. It translates to CASSDGIVGNYGYTF.

This chain uses TRBV12-3 or TRBV12-4 with TRBJ1-1, with D possibly being TRBD1 (5 bases). Trimming took 3 bases from V and 9 from J, leaving 14 bases between them. This CDR3 has 13 amino acids. The CDR3 spells CASSLTVGLQAFF. The CDR3 DNA reads as TGTGCCAGCAGTTTGACAGTTGGCCTCCAAGCTTTCTTT.

J is TRBJ2-7 and V is TRBV7-6; 10 bases align to TRBD1. This CDR3 comprises 14 residues. Germline assignment: CDR1 SGHVS and CDR2 FNYEAQ. V gave up 3 bases and J gave up 5 bases; unmatched junction bases: 4. CDR3 nucleotides: TGTGCCAGCAGCTTCCGGGACAGGGGCGACGAGCAGTACTTC. It is translated as CASSFRDRGDEQYF.

V usage is TRBV25-1 and J usage is TRBJ2-1, with no clear D. The germline gives CDR1 MGHDK, CDR2 SYGVNS. V was pared by 5 bases and J by 7 bases, with 12 bases between. The CDR3 covers 13 residues. Written as DNA, the CDR3 is TGTGCCAGCAGTTCTCCGCGTCTTAATGAGCAGTTCTTC. Its protein is CASSSPRLNEQFF.

The rearrangement uses TRBV29-1 and TRBJ1-2; D possibly corresponds to TRBD1 (5 bases). The CDR3 totals 13 residues. Per the germline V gene, CDR1 is SQVTM and CDR2 is ANQGSEA. V shed 6 bases and J shed 3 bases, with 14 bases lying between them. The CDR3 reads CSVRGWEDYGYTF. The CDR3 DNA is TGCAGCGTCCGGGGGTGGGAAGACTATGGCTACACCTTC.

The chain joins TRBV5-5 to TRBJ2-7; 9 positions match TRBD2. Germline loops: CDR1 SGHKS, CDR2 YYEKEE (reference sequence). Trimming took 1 base from V and 1 from J; bases not matched to a gene: 12. This CDR3 comprises 18 residues. The CDR3 DNA follows: TGTGCCAGCAGCTTGTTGGCGGGAGGGCCAAGTTGGTCCTACGAGCAGTACTTC. As protein: CASSLLAGGPSWSYEQYF.

The chain is built from TRBV7-2 and TRBJ1-2; 7 bases fit TRBD1. The CDR3 sequence is 15 residues long. The J segment lost 4 bases and the V segment lost 1 base, leaving 6 bases of the junction unmatched. Germline CDR1 is SGHTA and CDR2 is FQGNSA. The DNA for the CDR3 is TGTGCCAGCAGCTTAGGGAGGGGGCAGGTCTATGGCTACACCTTC. Its translation: CASSLGRGQVYGYTF.

This clone was observed a few times. The rearrangement joins TRBV5-5 to TRBJ1-6; 7 bases fit TRBD1. This CDR3 comprises 15 residues. Trimming took 4 bases from V and 7 from J; bases not matched to a gene: 8. Germline assignment: CDR1 SGHKS and CDR2 YYEKEE (reference sequence). CDR3 in DNA: TGTGCCAGCAGCACTACGGGACAGAAAAATTCACCCCTCCACTTT. Its translation is CASSTTGQKNSPLHF.

This chain links TRBV27 with TRBJ2-2; the match to TRBD2 covers 14 bases. The V gene end was trimmed by 6 bases and the J gene end by 5 bases; junction bases not matched to a gene: 11. Germline V gives CDR1 MNHEY, CDR2 SMNVEV (reference sequence). This CDR3 region has 18 residues. The CDR3 loop is CASRVRTSGGSFTGELFF. In DNA, the CDR3 is TGTGCCAGCAGGGTTCGGACTAGCGGGGGGTCCTTTACCGGGGAGCTGTTTTTT.

The V and J genes are TRBV21-1 and TRBJ1-2; the table's D call TRBD1 went unverified against the DNA. TRBV21-1 is marked as a pseudogene. The CDR3 covers 16 residues. CDR3 nucleotides: TGTGCCAGCAGCAAAGGTGGACAGGCTTCTAACTATGGCTACACCTTC. It is translated as CASSKGGQASNYGYTF.

The chain is built from TRBV4-1 and TRBJ1-4; D might be TRBD1 (6 bases). The CDR3 has 16 amino acids. The V and J ends lost 3 bases and 3 bases respectively, with 14 bases between them. Germline CDR1 is MGHRA and CDR2 is YSYEKL. The CDR3 region has the DNA TGCGCCAGCAGCCAGTCCCATACAGGGCCTAATGAAAAACTGTTTTTT. This translates into CASSQSHTGPNEKLFF.

CDR3 loop: CASSKGDRETDTQYF. The CDR3 coding sequence is TGTGCCAGCAGCAAAGGGGACAGGGAAACAGATACGCAGTATTTT. This chain joins TRBV11-3 and TRBJ2-3; 9 bases are a match to TRBD1. From germline, CDR1 is SGHNT and CDR2 YENEEA. CDR3 length: 15 amino acids. J gave up 3 bases and V 5 bases, and 6 bases lay outside the gene matches. Looking up the rest from reference TRBV11-3 and TRBJ2-3 gives the full variable domain: EAGVVQSPRYKIIEKKQPVAFWCNPISGHNTLYWYLQNLGQGPELLIRYENEEAVDDSQLPKDRFSAERLKGVDSTLKIQPAELGDSAVYLCASSKGDRETDTQYFGPGTRLTVL.

The CDR3 loop is CSVAGGQGSYEQYF. In DNA form, the CDR3 reads TGCAGCGTTGCGGGGGGACAGGGGTCCTACGAGCAGTACTTC. The chain links TRBV29-1 to TRBJ2-7, with TRBD1 matching over 10 bases. The germline CDR1 and CDR2 sequences are SQVTM and ANQGSEA. J was trimmed by 1 base and V by 4 bases; bases with no gene match: 4. The CDR3 covers 14 residues.

The rearrangement uses TRBV5-4 and TRBJ1-2; D is perhaps TRBD1 (5 bases). This CDR3 contains 13 residues. Deletions cut 4 bases from V and 1 base from J, with 8 bases between. CDR1 and CDR2 from the germline V gene are SGHNT and YYREEE (reference sequence). The chain's CDR3 is CASSQTDNYGYTF. DNA of the CDR3: TGTGCCAGCAGCCAGACAGATAACTATGGCTACACCTTC.

This chain links TRBV11-2 with TRBJ2-1; the D is unclear. Germline V gene data show CDR1 as SGHAT and CDR2 as FQNNGV. The CDR3 sequence is 14 residues long. Trimming removed 10 bases at V and 0 bases at J, with 13 bases between. DNA for the CDR3: TGTGCCATCCTGACTGGCAGCTCCTACAATGAGCAGTTCTTC. Translation: CAILTGSSYNEQFF.

The chain carries TRBV15 and TRBJ2-5; D call uncertain. CDR3 length: 12 amino acids. Trimming stripped 1 base from V and 6 bases from J, with 6 bases between. The V gene's germline CDR1 is LNHNV and CDR2 YYDKDF (reference sequence). CDR3 residues: CATSRGVKTQYF. CDR3 nucleotide sequence: TGTGCCACCAGCAGAGGAGTAAAGACCCAGTACTTC.

This clone has a single count. The V call is TRBV10-1, the J call TRBJ2-7, with TRBD1 identical over 8 bases. V lost 0 bases to trimming and J lost 0 bases; unmatched junction nucleotides: 4. CDR3 length equals 16 residues. In germline, CDR1 is WNHNN, CDR2 SYGVQD (reference sequence). CDR3 residues: CASSESRDRFSYEQYF. CDR3 DNA: TGCGCCAGCAGTGAGTCGAGGGACAGGTTCTCCTACGAGCAGTACTTC.

The rearrangement uses TRBV27 and TRBJ1-5; 8 bases are a match to TRBD1. The CDR3 spans 15 residues. Trimming removed 3 bases from V and 4 bases from J; junction bases left unmatched: 5. The germline CDR1 and CDR2 sequences are MNHEY and SMNVEV (reference sequence). The CDR3 sequence: CASSFSTGGNQPQHF. The CDR3 nucleotides are TGTGCCAGCAGTTTTTCTACAGGGGGAAATCAGCCCCAGCATTTT.

This sequence joins TRBV7-2 and TRBJ2-5; 7 bases are shared with TRBD2. The CDR3 contains 15 residues. V gave up 1 base and J gave up 1 base; unmatched junction bases: 3. Germline lookup yields CDR1 SGHTA and CDR2 FQGNSA. Here the CDR3 reads CASSLVGGFQETQYF. The CDR3 bases are TGTGCCAGCAGCTTAGTCGGGGGGTTCCAAGAGACCCAGTACTTC.

This sequence joins TRBV28 and TRBJ2-1; D is perhaps TRBD1 (6 bases). CDR1 and CDR2 (germline): MDHEN, SYDVKM. V lost 3 bases to trimming and J lost 4 bases, with 16 bases between them. CDR3 length: 16 amino acids. CDR3 bases: TGTGCCAGCAGTTTCGAGGGGCAGGGGAATTACAATGAGCAGTTCTTC. Translating gives CASSFEGQGNYNEQFF.

The chain has TRBV6-1 and TRBJ2-5; possibly TRBD1 for D (5 bases). V dropped 1 base and J dropped 2 bases, with 8 bases sitting between them. There are 14 residues in the CDR3. In germline, CDR1 is MNHNS, CDR2 SASEGT. This CDR3 reads CASSEGRQQETQYF. In DNA, the CDR3 is TGTGCCAGCAGTGAAGGTCGACAGCAAGAGACCCAGTACTTC.

This clone was counted a single time. This sequence joins TRBV4-2 and TRBJ1-3; TRBD1 agrees at 8 bases. Germline values: CDR1 LGHNA, CDR2 YNFKEQ. Trimming took 0 bases from V and 2 from J; bases not matched to a gene: 3. The CDR3 totals 16 residues. As DNA, the CDR3 is TGTGCCAGCAGCCAAGATCTGGACAGGGCTGGAAACACCATATATTTT. It codes for CASSQDLDRAGNTIYF.

The V and J genes are TRBV5-3 and TRBJ1-1; 10 bases map to TRBD1. TRBV5-3 is sorted into the ORF group, with uncertain function. The CDR3 sequence is 16 residues long. V shed 0 bases, J shed 3 bases, and the junction held 5 bases outside the gene matches. The DNA of the CDR3 is TGTGCCAGAAGCTTGGTCGACAGGGGGCCTGACACTGAAGCTTTCTTT. Translated: CARSLVDRGPDTEAFF.

In this sample, this clone turned up once. This chain uses TRBV5-1 with TRBJ2-1; D remains unclear. This CDR3 comprises 15 residues. V was clipped by 1 base and J by 0 bases, with 8 bases between them. Germline values: CDR1 SGHRS, CDR2 YFSETQ. This CDR3 is CASSLSVSSYNEQFF. CDR3 nucleotide sequence: TGCGCCAGCAGCTTGAGTGTGAGCTCCTACAATGAGCAGTTCTTC.

The chain uses TRBV28 and TRBJ1-1; D is uncertain. The CDR3 extends over 12 amino acids. CDR1 is MDHEN, CDR2 SYDVKM, per germline. Trimming left V 11 bases short and J 2 bases short, with 12 bases between. This chain's CDR3 is CASIGINTEAFF. CDR3 DNA: TGTGCCTCCATCGGGATAAACACTGAAGCTTTCTTT.

The gene calls are TRBV18 and TRBJ1-2, with TRBD1 matching 7 bases. The CDR3 is 15 residues long. Germline V CDR1 and CDR2: KGHSH, LQKENI. Trimming removed 4 bases from V and 8 bases from J; junction bases left unmatched: 13. CDR3 DNA: TGTGCCAGCTCACTAAGACAGGGAGACGGGATCGGCTACACCTTC. This gives the protein CASSLRQGDGIGYTF.

This chain joins TRBV29-1 and TRBJ2-1, with D possibly being TRBD1 (5 bases). Germline values: CDR1 SQVTM, CDR2 ANQGSEA. The CDR3 consists of 14 residues. Trimming took off 3 bases at V and 0 bases at J, with 9 bases between the two ends. The CDR3 nucleotides are TGCAGCGTTGATGACAGCTTCTCCTACAATGAGCAGTTCTTC. It encodes CSVDDSFSYNEQFF.